Sequencing of this TCR beta chain was carried out in a study of shared clonotypes between healthy human individuals. About the research overall: Researchers assigned three CD4 naive, three CD4 memory, two CD8 naive and one CD8 memory plate to each donor.

The study ran the assay at deep level. Clones were read by immunoSEQ multiplex PCR, and TCRdb kept only the in-frame ones, dropping some. This sample has over 1.5 million clones, with around 98% found just once. The ends lost 6 bases at V and 7 bases at J; junction bases unmatched: 5. CDR1 and CDR2 (germline): KGHSH, LQKENI. This CDR3 is built from 15 residues. This clone has only one observation. Its specificity is unknown. Regarding the study as a whole: Compared with memory subsets, naive subsets generally had larger estimated richness. The rarefaction results pointed to incomplete sorted-subset sequencing despite large depth.

The TCR was taken from a man aged 25 to 45 in good health. The specimen sequenced was naive CD4+ T cells sorted from blood. Described subset: CD45RA+ positively selected. The rearrangement joins TRBV18 to TRBJ2-1; 14 bases fit TRBD2. The DNA of the CDR3 is TGTGCCAGCTCTGCCGGGACTAGCGGGAGTAATGAGCAGTTCTTC. As protein: CASSAGTSGSNEQFF.